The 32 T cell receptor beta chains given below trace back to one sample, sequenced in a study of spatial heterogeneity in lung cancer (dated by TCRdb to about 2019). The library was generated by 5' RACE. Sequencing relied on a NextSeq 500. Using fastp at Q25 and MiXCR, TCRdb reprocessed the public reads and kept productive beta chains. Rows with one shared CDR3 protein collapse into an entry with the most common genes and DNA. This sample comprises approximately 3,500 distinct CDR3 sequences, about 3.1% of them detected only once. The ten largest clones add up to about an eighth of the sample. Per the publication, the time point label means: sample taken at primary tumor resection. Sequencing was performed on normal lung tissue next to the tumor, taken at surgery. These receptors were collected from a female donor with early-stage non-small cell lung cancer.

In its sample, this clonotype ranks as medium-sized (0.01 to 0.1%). The DNA for the CDR3 is TGTGCCAGCAGTAACACAGGGACAAACGGCGGCTACACCTTC. Its translation is CASSNTGTNGGYTF. V and J are TRBV12-3 or TRBV12-4 and TRBJ1-2; TRBD1 might be the D (6 bases). Trimming took off 5 bases at V and 8 bases at J, with 18 bases between the two ends. The CDR3 totals 14 residues.

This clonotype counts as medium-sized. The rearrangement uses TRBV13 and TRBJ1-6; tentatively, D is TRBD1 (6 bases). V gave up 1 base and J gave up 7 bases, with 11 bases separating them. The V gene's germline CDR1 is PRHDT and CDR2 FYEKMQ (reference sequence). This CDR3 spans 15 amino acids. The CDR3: CASSLEGERNSPLHF. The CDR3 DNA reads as TGTGCCAGCAGCTTAGAGGGGGAACGCAATTCACCCCTCCACTTT.

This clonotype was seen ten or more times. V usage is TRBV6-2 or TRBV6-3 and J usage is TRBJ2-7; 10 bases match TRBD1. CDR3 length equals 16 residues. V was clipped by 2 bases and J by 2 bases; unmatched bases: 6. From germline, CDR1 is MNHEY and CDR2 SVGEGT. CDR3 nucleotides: TGTGCCAGCAGTTACCCCGGGACAGGGGACCCCTACGAGCAGTACTTC. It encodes CASSYPGTGDPYEQYF.

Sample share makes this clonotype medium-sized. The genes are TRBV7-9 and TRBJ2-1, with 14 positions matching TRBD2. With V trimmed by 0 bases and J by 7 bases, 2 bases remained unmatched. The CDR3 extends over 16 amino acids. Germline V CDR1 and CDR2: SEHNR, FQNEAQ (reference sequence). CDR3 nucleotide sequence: TGTGCCAGCAGCTTAGCGGGACTAGCGGGGGCGAATGAGCAGTTCTTC. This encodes CASSLAGLAGANEQFF. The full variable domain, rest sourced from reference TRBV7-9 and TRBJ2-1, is DTGVSQNPRHKITKRGQNVTFRCDPISEHNRLYWYRQTLGQGPEFLTYFQNEAQLEKSRLLSDRFSAERPKGSFSTLEIQRTEQGDSAMYLCASSLAGLAGANEQFFGPGTRLTVL.

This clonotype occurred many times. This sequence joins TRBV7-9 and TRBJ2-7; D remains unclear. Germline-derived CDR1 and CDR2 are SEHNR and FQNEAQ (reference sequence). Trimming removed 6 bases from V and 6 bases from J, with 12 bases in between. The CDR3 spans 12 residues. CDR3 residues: CASSYRELEQYF. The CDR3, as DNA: TGTGCCAGCAGTTATAGAGAACTCGAGCAGTACTTC.

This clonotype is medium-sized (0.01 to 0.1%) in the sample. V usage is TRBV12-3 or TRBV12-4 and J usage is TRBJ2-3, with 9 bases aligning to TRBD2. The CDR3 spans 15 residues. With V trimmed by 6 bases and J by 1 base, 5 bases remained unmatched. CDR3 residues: CASRGIAGGTDTQYF. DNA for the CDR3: TGTGCCAGCAGAGGGATAGCGGGGGGCACAGATACGCAGTATTTT.

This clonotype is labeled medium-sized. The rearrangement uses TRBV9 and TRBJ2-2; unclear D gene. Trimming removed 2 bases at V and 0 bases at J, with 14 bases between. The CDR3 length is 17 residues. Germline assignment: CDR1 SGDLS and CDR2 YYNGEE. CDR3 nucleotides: TGTGCCAGCAGCGTGAACAAGCTAATTGCGAACACCGGGGAGCTGTTTTTT. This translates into CASSVNKLIANTGELFF. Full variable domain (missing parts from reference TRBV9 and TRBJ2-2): DSGVTQTPKHLITATGQRVTLRCSPRSGDLSVYWYQQSLDQGLQFLIQYYNGEERAKGNILERFSAQQFPDLHSELNLSSLELGDSALYFCASSVNKLIANTGELFFGEGSRLTVL.

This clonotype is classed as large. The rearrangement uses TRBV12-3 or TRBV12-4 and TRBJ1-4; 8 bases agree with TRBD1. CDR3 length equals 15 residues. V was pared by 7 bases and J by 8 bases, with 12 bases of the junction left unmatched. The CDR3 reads CASTSSVQGAEKLFF. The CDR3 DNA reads TGTGCCAGCACCTCCTCGGTCCAGGGGGCAGAAAAACTGTTTTTT.

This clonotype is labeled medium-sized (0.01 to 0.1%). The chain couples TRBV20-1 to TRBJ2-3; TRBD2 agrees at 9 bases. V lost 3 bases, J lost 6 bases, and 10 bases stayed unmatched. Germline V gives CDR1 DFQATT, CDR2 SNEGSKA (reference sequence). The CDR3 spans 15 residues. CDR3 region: CSARAASGVDDTQYF. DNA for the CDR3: TGCAGTGCTAGGGCTGCTAGCGGGGTAGACGATACGCAGTATTTT.

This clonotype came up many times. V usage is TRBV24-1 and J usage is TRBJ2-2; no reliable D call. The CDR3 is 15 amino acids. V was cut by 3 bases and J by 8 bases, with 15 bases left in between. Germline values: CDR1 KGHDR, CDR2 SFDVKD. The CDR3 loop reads CATSDPATAPGELFF. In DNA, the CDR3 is TGTGCCACCAGTGATCCGGCGACGGCTCCTGGGGAGCTGTTTTTT.

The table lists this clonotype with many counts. The chain's CDR3 is CASSRPTRGVFYGYTF. Written as DNA, the CDR3 is TGTGCCAGCAGTCGACCGACGAGGGGCGTCTTCTATGGCTACACCTTC. The genes are TRBV6-6 and TRBJ1-2; TRBD1 is a possible D gene (5 bases). Trimming stripped 5 bases from V and 4 bases from J, with 20 bases between. The CDR3 covers 16 residues. Germline V lookup: CDR1 MNHNY, CDR2 SVGAGI (reference sequence).

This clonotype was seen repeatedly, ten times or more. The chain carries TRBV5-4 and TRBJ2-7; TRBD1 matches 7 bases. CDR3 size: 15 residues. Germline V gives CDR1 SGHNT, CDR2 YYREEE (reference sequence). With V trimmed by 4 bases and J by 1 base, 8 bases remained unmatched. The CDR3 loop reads CASSAGTAPSYEQYF. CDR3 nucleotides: TGTGCCAGCAGCGCCGGGACAGCCCCTTCCTACGAGCAGTACTTC. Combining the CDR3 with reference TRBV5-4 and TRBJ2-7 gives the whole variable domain ETGVTQSPTHLIKTRGQQVTLRCSSQSGHNTVSWYQQALGQGPQFIFQYYREEENGRGNFPPRFSGLQFPNYSSELNVNALELDDSALYLCASSAGTAPSYEQYFGPGTRLTVT.

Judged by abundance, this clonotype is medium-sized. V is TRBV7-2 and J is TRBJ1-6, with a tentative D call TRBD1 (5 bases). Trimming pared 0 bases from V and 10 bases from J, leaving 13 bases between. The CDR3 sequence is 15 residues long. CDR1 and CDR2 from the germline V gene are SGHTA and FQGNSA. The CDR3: CASSLAGANYSPLHF. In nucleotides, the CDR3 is TGTGCCAGCAGCTTAGCAGGGGCGAATTACTCACCCCTCCACTTT.

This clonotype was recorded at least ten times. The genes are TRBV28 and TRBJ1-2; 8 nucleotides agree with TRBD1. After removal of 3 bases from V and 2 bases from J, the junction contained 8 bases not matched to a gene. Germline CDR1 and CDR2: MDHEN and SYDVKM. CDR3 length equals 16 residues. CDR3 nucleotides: TGTGCCAGCAGTTTGGAGGGCAGACAGGGGAACTATGGCTACACCTTC. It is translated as CASSLEGRQGNYGYTF.

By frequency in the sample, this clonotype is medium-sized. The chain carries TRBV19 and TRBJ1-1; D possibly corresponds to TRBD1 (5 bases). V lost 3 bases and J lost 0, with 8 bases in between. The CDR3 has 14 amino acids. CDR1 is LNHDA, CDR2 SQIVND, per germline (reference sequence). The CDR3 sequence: CASSIEGVNTEAFF. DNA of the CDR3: TGTGCCAGTAGTATTGAAGGGGTGAACACTGAAGCTTTCTTT.

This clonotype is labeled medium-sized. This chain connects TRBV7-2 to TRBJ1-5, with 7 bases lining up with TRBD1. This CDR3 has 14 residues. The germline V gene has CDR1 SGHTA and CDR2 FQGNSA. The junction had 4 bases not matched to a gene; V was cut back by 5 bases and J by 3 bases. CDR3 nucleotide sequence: TGTGCCAGCAGCCGTGACAGGGTCAATCAGCCCCAGCATTTT. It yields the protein CASSRDRVNQPQHF.

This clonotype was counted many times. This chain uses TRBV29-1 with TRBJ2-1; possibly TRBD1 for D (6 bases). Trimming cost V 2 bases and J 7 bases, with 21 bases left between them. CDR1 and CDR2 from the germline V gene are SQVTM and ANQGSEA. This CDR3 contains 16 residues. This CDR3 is CSVENDRQALRNEQFF. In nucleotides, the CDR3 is TGCAGCGTTGAAAACGATAGACAGGCCTTGAGGAATGAGCAGTTCTTC.

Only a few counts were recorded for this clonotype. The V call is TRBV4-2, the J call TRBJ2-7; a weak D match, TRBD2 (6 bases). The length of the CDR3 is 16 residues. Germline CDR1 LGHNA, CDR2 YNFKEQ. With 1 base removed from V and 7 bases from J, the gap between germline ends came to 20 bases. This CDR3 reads CASSQVGGLSGREQYF. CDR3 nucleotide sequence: TGTGCCAGCAGCCAAGTCGGGGGACTTTCTGGTCGGGAGCAGTACTTC.

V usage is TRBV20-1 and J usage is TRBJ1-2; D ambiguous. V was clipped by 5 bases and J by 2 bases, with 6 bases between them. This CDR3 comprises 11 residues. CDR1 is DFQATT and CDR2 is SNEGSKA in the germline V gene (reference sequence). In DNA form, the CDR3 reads TGCAGTGCTCCCCTCAACTATGGCTACACCTTC. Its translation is CSAPLNYGYTF.

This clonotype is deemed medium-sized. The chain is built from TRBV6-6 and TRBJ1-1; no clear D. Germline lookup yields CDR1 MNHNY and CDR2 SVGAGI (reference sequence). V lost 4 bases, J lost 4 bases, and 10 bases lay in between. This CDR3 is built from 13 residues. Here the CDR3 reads CASSLKGVTEAFF. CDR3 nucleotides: TGTGCCAGCAGTTTGAAGGGTGTCACTGAAGCTTTCTTT.

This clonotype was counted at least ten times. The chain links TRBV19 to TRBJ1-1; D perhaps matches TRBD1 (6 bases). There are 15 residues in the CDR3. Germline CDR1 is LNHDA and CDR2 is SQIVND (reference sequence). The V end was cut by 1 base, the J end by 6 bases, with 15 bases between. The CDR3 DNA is TGTGCCAGTAGTATAGCGAGGACAGTGAGCTCTGAAGCTTTCTTT. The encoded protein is CASSIARTVSSEAFF. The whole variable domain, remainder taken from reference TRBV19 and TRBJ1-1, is DGGITQSPKYLFRKEGQNVTLSCEQNLNHDAMYWYRQDPGQGLRLIYYSQIVNDFQKGDIAEGYSVSREKKESFPLTVTSAQKNPTAFYLCASSIARTVSSEAFFGQGTRLTVV.

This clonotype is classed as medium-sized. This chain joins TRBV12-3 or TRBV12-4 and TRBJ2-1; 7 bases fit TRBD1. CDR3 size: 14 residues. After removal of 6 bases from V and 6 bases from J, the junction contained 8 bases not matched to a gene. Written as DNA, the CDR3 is TGTGCCAGCAGCCTAGACAGGGCCCCCAATGAGCAGTTCTTC. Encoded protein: CASSLDRAPNEQFF.

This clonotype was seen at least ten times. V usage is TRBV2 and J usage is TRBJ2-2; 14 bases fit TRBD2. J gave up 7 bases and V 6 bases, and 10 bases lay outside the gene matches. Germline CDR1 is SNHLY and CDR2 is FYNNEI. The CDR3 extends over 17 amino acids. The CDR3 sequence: CASSQTSGGAGVGELFF. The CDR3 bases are TGTGCCAGCAGCCAGACTAGCGGGGGGGCCGGGGTCGGGGAGCTGTTTTTT.

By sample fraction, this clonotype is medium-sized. The CDR3: CASSQIGTSGNQETQYF. CDR3 bases: TGTGCCAGCAGCCAAATTGGGACTAGCGGTAACCAAGAGACCCAGTACTTC. The chain uses TRBV7-9 and TRBJ2-5; TRBD2 agrees at 11 bases. Germline CDR1 reads SEHNR; CDR2 reads FQNEAQ (reference sequence). This CDR3 has 17 residues. The trim removed 5 bases at V and 0 bases at J, leaving 8 bases unmatched.

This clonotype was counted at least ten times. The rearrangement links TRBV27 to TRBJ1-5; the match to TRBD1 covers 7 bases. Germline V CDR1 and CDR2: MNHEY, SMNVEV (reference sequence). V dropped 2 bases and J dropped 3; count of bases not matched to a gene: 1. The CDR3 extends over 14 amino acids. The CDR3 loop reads CASSLRGPNQPQHF. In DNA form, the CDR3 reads TGTGCCAGCAGTTTAAGGGGGCCCAATCAGCCCCAGCATTTT.

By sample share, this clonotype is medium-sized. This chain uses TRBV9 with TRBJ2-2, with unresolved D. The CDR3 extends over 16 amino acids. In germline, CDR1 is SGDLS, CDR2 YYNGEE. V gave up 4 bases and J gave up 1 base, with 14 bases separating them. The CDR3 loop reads CASSIIGDRNTGELFF. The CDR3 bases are TGTGCCAGCAGCATCATTGGAGATAGGAACACCGGGGAGCTGTTTTTT.

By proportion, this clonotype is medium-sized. The CDR3 protein is CASSRDPRSVAKNIQYF. The CDR3 DNA follows: TGTGCCAGCAGCCGAGACCCAAGATCAGTGGCCAAAAACATTCAGTACTTC. The chain uses TRBV3-2 and TRBJ2-4. TRBV3-2 is reported as a pseudogene. CDR3 size: 17 residues.

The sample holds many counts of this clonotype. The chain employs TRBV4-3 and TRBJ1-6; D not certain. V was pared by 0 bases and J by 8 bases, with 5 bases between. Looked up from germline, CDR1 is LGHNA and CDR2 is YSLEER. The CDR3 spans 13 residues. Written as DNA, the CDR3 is TGCGCCAGCAGCCAAGAGTCCGATTCACCCCTCCACTTT. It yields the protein CASSQESDSPLHF.

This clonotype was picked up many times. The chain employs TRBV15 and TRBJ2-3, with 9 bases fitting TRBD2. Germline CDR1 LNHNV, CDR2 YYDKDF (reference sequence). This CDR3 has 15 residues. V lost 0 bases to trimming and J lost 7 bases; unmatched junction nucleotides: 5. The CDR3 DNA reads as TGTGCCACCAGCAGAGATCTGGCGGGGGGGAATACGCAGTATTTT. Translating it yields CATSRDLAGGNTQYF. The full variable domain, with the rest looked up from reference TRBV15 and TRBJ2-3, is DAMVIQNPRYQVTQFGKPVTLSCSQTLNHNVMYWYQQKSSQAPKLLFHYYDKDFNNEADTPDNFQSRRPNTSFCFLDIRSPGLGDTAMYLCATSRDLAGGNTQYFGPGTRLTVL.

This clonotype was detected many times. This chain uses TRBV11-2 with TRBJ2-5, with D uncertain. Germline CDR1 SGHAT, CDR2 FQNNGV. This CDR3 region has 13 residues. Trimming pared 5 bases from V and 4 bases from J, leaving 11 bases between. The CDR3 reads CASSKQVRETQYF. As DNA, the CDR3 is TGTGCCAGCAGCAAACAAGTTCGAGAGACCCAGTACTTC.

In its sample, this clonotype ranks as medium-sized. The CDR3 DNA reads as TGTGCCAGCAGTTACGGACCGGGACGAGGGAACTATGGCTACACCTTC. This gives the protein CASSYGPGRGNYGYTF. This sequence joins TRBV6-5 and TRBJ1-2; D possibly corresponds to TRBD1 (5 bases). Germline CDR1 is MNHEY and CDR2 is SVGAGI. Between the trimmed V and J ends, which lost 2 bases and 2 bases, there was a span of 15 bases. This CDR3 has 16 amino acids.

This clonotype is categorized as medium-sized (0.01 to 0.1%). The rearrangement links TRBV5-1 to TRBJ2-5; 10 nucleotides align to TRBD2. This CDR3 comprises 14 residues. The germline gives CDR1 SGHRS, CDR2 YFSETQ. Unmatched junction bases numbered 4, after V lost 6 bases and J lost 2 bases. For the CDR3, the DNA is TGCGCCAGCACCCCGGGACTAGCGCAAGAGACCCAGTACTTC. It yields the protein CASTPGLAQETQYF. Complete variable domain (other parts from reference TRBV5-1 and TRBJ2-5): KAGVTQTPRYLIKTRGQQVTLSCSPISGHRSVSWYQQTPGQGLQFLFEYFSETQRNKGNFPGRFSGRQFSNSRSEMNVSTLELGDSALYLCASTPGLAQETQYFGPGTRLLVL.